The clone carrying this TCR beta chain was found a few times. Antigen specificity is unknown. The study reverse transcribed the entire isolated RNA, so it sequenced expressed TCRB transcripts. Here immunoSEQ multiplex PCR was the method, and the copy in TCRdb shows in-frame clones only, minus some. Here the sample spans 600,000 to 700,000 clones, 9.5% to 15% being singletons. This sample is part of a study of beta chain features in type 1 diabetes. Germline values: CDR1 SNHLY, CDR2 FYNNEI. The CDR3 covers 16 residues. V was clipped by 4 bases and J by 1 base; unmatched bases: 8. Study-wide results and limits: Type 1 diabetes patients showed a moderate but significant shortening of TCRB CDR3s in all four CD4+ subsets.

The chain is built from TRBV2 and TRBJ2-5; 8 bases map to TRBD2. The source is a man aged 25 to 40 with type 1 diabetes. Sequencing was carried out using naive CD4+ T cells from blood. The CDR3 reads CASSARTSPTQETQYF. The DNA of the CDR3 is TGTGCCAGCAGTGCTCGGACTAGCCCAACCCAAGAGACCCAGTACTTC.